This entry lists 19 T cell receptor beta chains sequenced from one sample in a study of T cell repertoires in cytomegalovirus infection. TCRdb independently ran MiXCR on the reads; one entry per CDR3 protein. This table holds 170,000 or so distinct CDR3 sequences, over 13% found once. Source material: PBMCs. These receptors were taken from a human donor in good health (CMV status not recorded). Some clones in this sample may be carry-over from other donors' samples.

The chain has TRBV5-6 and TRBJ2-3; tentatively, D is TRBD1 (6 bases). The CDR3 is 15 amino acids. The V gene's germline CDR1 is SGHDT and CDR2 YYEEEE. The ends were cut back, 5 bases at V and 0 bases at J, with 13 bases in the middle. CDR3 coding DNA: TGTGCCAGCAGTGACAGGTCGGATAGCACAGATACGCAGTATTTT. Its protein product is CASSDRSDSTDTQYF.

This clonotype occurred many times. The chain employs TRBV12-5 and TRBJ2-3; no clear D. Trimming removed 6 bases at V and 1 base at J, with 8 bases between. This CDR3 spans 13 amino acids. Germline CDR1 LGHNT, CDR2 FRNRAP. CDR3 region: CASGPLGTDTQYF. For the CDR3, the DNA is TGTGCTAGTGGCCCTCTCGGCACAGATACGCAGTATTTT.

Many counts were recorded for this clonotype. The CDR3 DNA sequence: TGTGCCAGCAGCTCCTATAGCGGAGGCACAGATACGCAGTATTTT. It codes for CASSSYSGGTDTQYF. This rearrangement joins TRBV7-2 to TRBJ2-3; a possible D gene is TRBD2 (6 bases). Germline assignment: CDR1 SGHTA and CDR2 FQGNSA. This CDR3 is built from 15 residues. V lost 4 bases and J 1 base, leaving 12 bases between the germline ends.

This clonotype was counted only a few times. J is TRBJ2-5 and V is TRBV10-3; weak D call: TRBD1 (6 bases). The CDR3 runs to 13 residues. Per germline, CDR1 ENHRY and CDR2 SYGVKD. DNA of the CDR3: TGTGCGGGCCGGGCGGACAGCCAAGAGACCCAGTACTTC. This gives the protein CAGRADSQETQYF.

This clonotype occurred a few times. The V gene is TRBV10-1, the J gene TRBJ2-7; TRBD1 aligns across 8 bases. Germline CDR1 is WNHNN and CDR2 is SYGVQD (reference sequence). This CDR3 has 13 amino acids. V lost 4 bases to trimming and J lost 7 bases; unmatched junction nucleotides: 6. CDR3 loop: CASSGGQAGEQYF. In nucleotides, the CDR3 is TGCGCCAGCAGTGGGGGACAGGCGGGGGAGCAGTACTTC.

The chain employs TRBV24-1 and TRBJ2-2; the D is unclear. V dropped 3 bases and J dropped 8 bases, with 9 bases sitting between them. CDR3 length equals 13 residues. Germline V gene sequence: CDR1 KGHDR, CDR2 SFDVKD. The CDR3 is CATSDTPRGELFF. The CDR3 DNA reads TGTGCCACCAGTGATACACCCCGGGGGGAGCTGTTTTTT.

This clonotype was seen only a few times. This chain links TRBV29-1 with TRBJ2-7; 10 nucleotides line up with TRBD2. The V segment lost 5 bases and the J segment 6 bases; nucleotides outside the gene matches: 10. Germline values: CDR1 SQVTM, CDR2 ANQGSEA. This CDR3 is built from 14 residues. CDR3 bases: TGCAGCGTTAAGCGGGAGGGCCAAGTAAGCGAGCAGTACTTC. It translates to CSVKREGQVSEQYF.

This clonotype was observed a handful of times. This rearrangement joins TRBV10-3 to TRBJ2-3; 8 nucleotides agree with TRBD1. There are 14 residues in the CDR3. V lost 10 bases and J lost 4; bases outside the gene matches: 10. Germline values: CDR1 ENHRY, CDR2 SYGVKD. The CDR3 loop is CATRGSTGADTQYF. The CDR3 DNA sequence: TGTGCCACCAGGGGATCGACAGGGGCAGATACGCAGTATTTT.

The gene calls are TRBV5-5 and TRBJ1-1; TRBD1 aligns across 9 bases. Germline values: CDR1 SGHKS, CDR2 YYEKEE (reference sequence). This CDR3 region has 14 residues. Trimming cost V 3 bases and J 4 bases; bases outside gene matches: 4. CDR3 DNA: TGTGCCAGCAGCTCTGGGACAGGGATCACTGAAGCTTTCTTT. It translates to CASSSGTGITEAFF. Combining the CDR3 with reference TRBV5-5 and TRBJ1-1 gives the whole variable domain DAGVTQSPTHLIKTRGQQVTLRCSPISGHKSVSWYQQVLGQGPQFIFQYYEKEERGRGNFPDRFSARQFPNYSSELNVNALLLGDSALYLCASSSGTGITEAFFGQGTRLTVV.

This rearrangement joins TRBV27 to TRBJ1-1, with D perhaps matching TRBD1 (6 bases). V was cut by 0 bases and J by 5 bases, with 13 bases left in between. Per germline, CDR1 MNHEY and CDR2 SMNVEV (reference sequence). The CDR3 totals 15 residues. CDR3 nucleotides: TGTGCCAGCAGTTTATCAAGCGGGCAGGGGACTGAAGCTTTCTTT. It is translated as CASSLSSGQGTEAFF.

This clonotype was seen many times. CDR3: CASSLTNQPQHF. The CDR3, as DNA: TGTGCCAGCAGCTTAACGAATCAGCCCCAGCATTTT. V usage is TRBV7-2 and J usage is TRBJ1-5, with D uncertain. CDR1 is SGHTA and CDR2 is FQGNSA in the germline V gene. CDR3 length: 12 residues. With 2 bases removed from V and 4 bases from J, the gap between germline ends came to 3 bases. Using reference TRBV7-2 and TRBJ1-5 for the parts outside the CDR3, the full variable domain is GAGVSQSPSNKVTEKGKDVELRCDPISGHTALYWYRQSLGQGLEFLIYFQGNSAPDKSGLPSDRFSAERTGGSVSTLTIQRTQQEDSAVYLCASSLTNQPQHFGDGTRLSIL.

This clonotype was counted many times. The DNA for the CDR3 is TGTGCCAGTAGTGACCCGGGACAGGGGGCGACTAACTATGGCTACACCTTC. Its protein product is CASSDPGQGATNYGYTF. The rearrangement uses TRBV19 and TRBJ1-2; the match to TRBD1 covers 12 bases. J lost 0 bases, V lost 5 bases, and 7 bases had no gene match. The CDR3 is 17 amino acids. From germline, CDR1 is LNHDA and CDR2 SQIVND (reference sequence). Looking up the rest from reference TRBV19 and TRBJ1-2 gives the full variable domain: DGGITQSPKYLFRKEGQNVTLSCEQNLNHDAMYWYRQDPGQGLRLIYYSQIVNDFQKGDIAEGYSVSREKKESFPLTVTSAQKNPTAFYLCASSDPGQGATNYGYTFGSGTRLTVV.

The rearrangement links TRBV4-3 to TRBJ1-1; 7 bases line up with TRBD1. V was pared by 4 bases and J by 3 bases, with 8 bases of the junction left unmatched. This CDR3 has 15 residues. Germline assignment: CDR1 LGHNA and CDR2 YSLEER. CDR3 sequence reads: CASSRGQVKYTEAFF. CDR3 DNA: TGCGCCAGCAGCCGCGGACAGGTAAAATACACTGAAGCTTTCTTT.

This clonotype was found a few times. The chain combines TRBV29-1 with TRBJ2-7, with 7 bases that match TRBD1. CDR1 and CDR2 from the germline V gene are SQVTM and ANQGSEA. This CDR3 comprises 11 residues. The V segment lost 7 bases and the J segment 2 bases; nucleotides outside the gene matches: 2. This chain's CDR3 is CSGGTAYEQYF. DNA for the CDR3: TGCAGCGGTGGGACAGCCTACGAGCAGTACTTC.

This clonotype was counted a few times. The germline gene is not matched at one end of the junction; a read error may be the cause. This chain connects TRBV4-1 to TRBJ1-1; D remains ambiguous. CDR3 length: 16 amino acids. CDR1 and CDR2 (germline): MGHRA, YSYEKL. The CDR3 loop reads CASSQGIATPNTEAFF. The CDR3 region has the DNA TGTGCCAGCAGCCAAGGAATCGCGACCCCGAACACTGAAGCTTTCTTT.

At least ten counts were recorded for this clonotype. This chain uses TRBV7-9 with TRBJ1-6; TRBD1 might be the D (6 bases). The CDR3 extends over 18 amino acids. Trimming cost V 4 bases and J 6 bases, with 22 bases left between them. Germline V gene lookup returns CDR1 SEHNR and CDR2 FQNEAQ (reference sequence). The CDR3 DNA is TGTGCCAGCAGCTCGCCAAGGGGGGAAAGAGATACTAATTCACCCCTCCACTTT. Translating gives CASSSPRGERDTNSPLHF.

This clonotype was seen at least ten times. The CDR3 spells CASSLSGTGDQPQHF. The CDR3 coding sequence is TGTGCCAGCAGCTTAAGTGGGACAGGGGATCAGCCCCAGCATTTT. This chain uses TRBV7-8 with TRBJ1-5, with 10 nucleotides matching TRBD1. Looked up from germline, CDR1 is SGHVS and CDR2 is FQNEAQ. The CDR3 extends over 15 amino acids. With 2 bases clipped from V and 5 bases from J, the junction kept 3 bases outside the gene matches. Looking up the rest from reference TRBV7-8 and TRBJ1-5 gives the full variable domain: GAGVSQSPRYKVAKRGQDVALRCDPISGHVSLFWYQQALGQGPEFLTYFQNEAQLDKSGLPSDRFFAERPEGSVSTLKIQRTQQEDSAVYLCASSLSGTGDQPQHFGDGTRLSIL.

CDR3 DNA sequence: TGTGCCAGCAGTTTATCGACAGGGAATGAGCAGTTCTTC. Residues: CASSLSTGNEQFF. The rearrangement links TRBV27 to TRBJ2-1, with 7 positions matching TRBD1. The CDR3 spans 13 residues. Germline loops: CDR1 MNHEY, CDR2 SMNVEV (reference sequence). V lost 0 bases and J lost 7; bases outside the gene matches: 0.

The V gene is TRBV20-1, the J gene TRBJ2-1, with 10 bases lining up with TRBD2. J was trimmed by 6 bases and V by 1 base; bases with no gene match: 3. The length of the CDR3 is 14 residues. Germline CDR1 reads DFQATT; CDR2 reads SNEGSKA (reference sequence). The CDR3 reads CSARASGGTNEQFF. In DNA form, the CDR3 reads TGCAGTGCTAGAGCTAGCGGGGGTACCAATGAGCAGTTCTTC.